The next 14 T cell receptor beta chains were all read from a single sample in a study of CD8 T cells in ankylosing spondylitis. TCRdb analysed the 5' RACE reads with MiXCR anew, one entry per CDR3 protein. The sample shows approximately 340,000 distinct CDR3 sequences, under 15% of them seen only once. The material sequenced was blood, either unsorted or a sorted T cell fraction (not recorded which). All receptors derive from a male donor with ankylosing spondylitis or in good health (not recorded which).

This clonotype was observed at least ten times. The chain combines TRBV24-1 with TRBJ2-1, with D uncertain. V gave up 3 bases and J gave up 8 bases, with 13 bases separating them. This CDR3 is 14 amino acids long. CDR1 and CDR2 from the germline V gene are KGHDR and SFDVKD. The CDR3 is CATSDANSFHEQFF. The CDR3 DNA reads as TGTGCCACCAGTGATGCGAATAGCTTCCATGAGCAGTTCTTC.

This clonotype was detected many times. The chain combines TRBV6-1 with TRBJ1-2, with TRBD1 as a possible D gene (5 bases). V lost 6 bases and J 4 bases, leaving 15 bases between the germline ends. This CDR3 has 14 residues. Per germline, CDR1 MNHNS and CDR2 SASEGT. The CDR3 DNA sequence: TGTGCCAGCAGCCCCGCAGGGATCCCCTATGGCTACACCTTC. This translates into CASSPAGIPYGYTF.

This chain connects TRBV15 to TRBJ2-2; unclear D gene. Trimming took 2 bases from V and 4 from J, leaving 11 bases between them. This CDR3 comprises 15 residues. Germline V lookup: CDR1 LNHNV, CDR2 YYDKDF (reference sequence). In DNA form, the CDR3 reads TGTGCCACCAGCAGATCCCTAGATTCCACCGGGGAGCTGTTTTTT. It yields the protein CATSRSLDSTGELFF. Complete variable domain (other parts from reference TRBV15 and TRBJ2-2): DAMVIQNPRYQVTQFGKPVTLSCSQTLNHNVMYWYQQKSSQAPKLLFHYYDKDFNNEADTPDNFQSRRPNTSFCFLDIRSPGLGDTAMYLCATSRSLDSTGELFFGEGSRLTVL.

The rearrangement joins TRBV12-3 or TRBV12-4 to TRBJ1-3; D may be TRBD1 (5 bases). The CDR3 is 14 residues long. With 6 bases removed from V and 4 bases from J, the gap between germline ends came to 13 bases. DNA for the CDR3: TGTGCCAGCAGGAGGCAGGGTGACGGAAACACCATATATTTT. This translates into CASRRQGDGNTIYF.

A few counts support this clonotype. The chain uses TRBV12-3 or TRBV12-4 and TRBJ1-6, with unresolved D. The CDR3 sequence is 13 residues long. CDR3 protein: CRQASSYNSPLHF. In nucleotides, the CDR3 is TGTCGCCAGGCCAGCTCCTATAATTCACCCCTCCACTTT.

This chain links TRBV12-3 or TRBV12-4 with TRBJ2-7, with D unresolved. The CDR3 totals 12 residues. Trimming shortened V by 6 bases and J by 10 bases, and 16 bases separated the two germline ends. The CDR3 nucleotides read TGTGCCAGCAGCCGCGTTTGGCCACCACAGTACTTC. Its protein is CASSRVWPPQYF.

A few counts support this clonotype. The J gene is TRBJ1-3, the V gene TRBV5-1; 9 nucleotides agree with TRBD1. CDR1 and CDR2 (germline): SGHRS, YFSETQ. CDR3 length: 16 amino acids. The V segment lost 4 bases and the J segment 1 base; nucleotides outside the gene matches: 6. The CDR3 sequence is CASSRAGTGSGNTIYF. DNA for the CDR3: TGCGCCAGCAGCCGTGCCGGGACAGGGTCTGGAAACACCATATATTTT.

The chain combines TRBV2 with TRBJ1-2; D possibly corresponds to TRBD1 (5 bases). V lost 2 bases and J 7 bases, leaving 11 bases between the germline ends. The length of the CDR3 is 13 residues. Germline CDR1 and CDR2: SNHLY and FYNNEI. The CDR3 loop reads CASSENLRGGYTF. The CDR3 bases are TGTGCCAGCAGTGAAAACCTTAGGGGTGGCTACACCTTC.

The gene calls are TRBV7-7 and TRBJ2-5, with 7 positions matching TRBD2. J was trimmed by 4 bases and V by 3 bases; bases with no gene match: 8. The CDR3 is 15 residues long. Germline lookup yields CDR1 SSHAT and CDR2 FNYEAQ (reference sequence). CDR3 coding DNA: TGTGCCAGCAGCTTCACAGCGGGGCCTATAGAGACCCAGTACTTC. Translating gives CASSFTAGPIETQYF.

In DNA, the CDR3 is TGTGCCACCGGACAGGACGCAGTAAATGGCTACACCTTC. This gives the protein CATGQDAVNGYTF. This rearrangement joins TRBV15 to TRBJ1-2, with 7 bases aligning to TRBD1. CDR3 size: 13 residues. The V and J ends lost 8 bases and 6 bases, in that order; junction bases with no gene match: 9. Germline loops: CDR1 LNHNV, CDR2 YYDKDF (reference sequence).

V usage is TRBV10-2 and J usage is TRBJ1-1; D is possibly TRBD1 (5 bases). V shed 4 bases and J shed 4 bases, with 13 bases lying between them. Per germline, CDR1 WSHSY and CDR2 SAAADI. CDR3 length equals 14 residues. Written as DNA, the CDR3 is TGCGCCAGCAGTGCCTTGGGGGGAGTCACTGAAGCTTTCTTT. Its translation: CASSALGGVTEAFF.

The table lists this clonotype with a few counts. V gene TRBV3-1 combines with J gene TRBJ2-2; D possibly corresponds to TRBD2 (5 bases). Germline V CDR1 and CDR2: LGHDT, YNNKEL (reference sequence). Trimming shortened V by 4 bases and J by 0 bases, and 9 bases separated the two germline ends. The CDR3 covers 15 residues. In DNA form, the CDR3 reads TGTGCCAGCAGCCGGGTTAGCGCGAACACCGGGGAGCTGTTTTTT. It is translated as CASSRVSANTGELFF.

This clonotype was observed a few times. The chain combines TRBV12-3 or TRBV12-4 with TRBJ2-2; maybe TRBD2 (5 bases). V lost 3 bases and J 7 bases, leaving 6 bases between the germline ends. CDR3 length: 12 residues. The CDR3 DNA reads TGTGCCAGCAGTTTCGGGGTCGGGGAGCTGTTTTTT. Translated: CASSFGVGELFF.

The chain couples TRBV12-3 or TRBV12-4 to TRBJ1-3, with unresolved D. This CDR3 is built from 13 residues. Trimming shortened V by 7 bases and J by 0 bases, and 7 bases separated the two germline ends. For the CDR3, the DNA is TGTGCCAGCACACTGAGCTCTGGAAACACCATATATTTT. Translating it yields CASTLSSGNTIYF.